This TCR beta chain appears in the sequencing data of a study of control samples from healthy donors and cancer patients. Germline V CDR1 and CDR2: SGHTS, YDEGEE. This CDR3 contains 12 residues. Trimming took off 5 bases at V and 4 bases at J, with 6 bases between the two ends. Data came from immunoSEQ multiplex PCR; TCRdb stores just in-frame clones and leaves some out. The sample holds over 100,000 clones, under 95% seen once. The J gene is TRBJ2-2, the V gene TRBV5-8, with D hard to call. This TCR derives from a woman between 18 and 29 years old in good health. The sample comprised blood. CDR3 amino acids: CASSWGTGELFF. The DNA for the CDR3 is TGTGCCAGCAGTTGGGGCACCGGGGAGCTGTTTTTT. The full variable domain, in which reference TRBV5-8 and TRBJ2-2 provide the parts outside the CDR3, is EAGVTQSPTHLIKTRGQQATLRCSPISGHTSVYWYQQALGLGLQFLLWYDEGEERNRGNFPPRFSGRQFPNYSSELNVNALELEDSALYLCASSWGTGELFFGEGSRLTVL.